The clone carrying this TCR beta chain was seen at least ten times. Its antigen remains unknown. Without the conserved terminal phenylalanine or tryptophan, this CDR3 likely stems from a read error. Genomic DNA, serving as template, underwent TCR beta VDJ and CDR3 profiling. In TCRdb, the reads were re-called with MiXCR into one record per CDR3 protein. The sample has approximately 270,000 distinct CDR3 sequences; roughly 50% are singletons. The data are from a study of CD8+CD57+ T cells in acquired aplastic anemia. About the study: Isolated CD4+ and CD8+ cells, once sorted, yielded DNA averaging around 3.3 ug. Study-wide results and limits: With respect to CD8+ Simpson's diversity, patients and controls did not differ significantly. Patients shared just under 30 CD8+ CDR3 sequences with controls.

The germline V gene encodes CDR1 SEHNR and CDR2 FQNEAQ (reference sequence). Trimming took off 1 base at V and 0 bases at J, with 9 bases between the two ends. This CDR3 has 15 amino acids. The sequence derives from a human donor with severe aplastic anemia or a healthy control (not recorded which). The sequencing sample was made of sorted CD4+, CD8+, or CD8+CD57+ T cells (not recorded which) from PBMCs. This rearrangement joins TRBV7-9 to TRBJ1-2, with D possibly being TRBD1 (5 bases). CDR3 in amino acids: CASSLVGDPNYGYTL. The CDR3 DNA reads as TGTGCCAGCAGCTTAGTAGGGGACCCTAACTATGGCTACACCCTC.